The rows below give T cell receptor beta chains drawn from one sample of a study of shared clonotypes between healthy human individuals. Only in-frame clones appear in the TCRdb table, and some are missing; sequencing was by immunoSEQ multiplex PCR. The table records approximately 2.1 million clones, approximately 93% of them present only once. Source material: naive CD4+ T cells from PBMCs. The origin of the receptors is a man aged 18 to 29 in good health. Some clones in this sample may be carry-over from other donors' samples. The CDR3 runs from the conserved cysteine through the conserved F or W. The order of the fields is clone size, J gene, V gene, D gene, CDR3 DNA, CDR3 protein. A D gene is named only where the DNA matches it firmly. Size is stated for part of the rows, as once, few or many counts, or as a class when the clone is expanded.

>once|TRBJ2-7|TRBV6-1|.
TGTGCCAGCAGTGCCAGGGACACCTACGAGCAGTACTTC
CASSARDTYEQYF
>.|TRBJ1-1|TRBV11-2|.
TGTGCCAGCAGGTTAACGGTGAACACTGAAGCTTTCTTT
CASRLTVNTEAFF
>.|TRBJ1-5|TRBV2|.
TGTGCCAGCAGTCCGTCGCCCGGCGGTACTAATCAGCCCCAGCATTTT
CASSPSPGGTNQPQHF
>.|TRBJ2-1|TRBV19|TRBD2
TGTGCCAGTAGCGATTCGGGACTAGTAGTCGTCACCCAGTTCTTC
CASSDSGLVVVTQFF
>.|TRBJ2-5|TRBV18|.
TGTGCCAGCTCACCAGCGGCAGGGTCTCAAGAGACCCAGTACTTC
CASSPAAGSQETQYF
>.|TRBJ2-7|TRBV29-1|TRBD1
TGCAGCGTTGAGGGCGGGACAGGGGCCTACGAGCAGTACTTC
CSVEGGTGAYEQYF
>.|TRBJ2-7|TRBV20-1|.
TGCAGTGCCCTAAGGGTCTCCGAGCAGTACTTC
CSALRVSEQYF
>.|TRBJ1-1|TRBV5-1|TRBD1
TGCGCCAGCAGCATGGGACAGGGGGCAGGGAACACTGAAGCTTTCTTT
CASSMGQGAGNTEAFF
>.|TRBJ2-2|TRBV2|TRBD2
TGTGCCAGCAGCTCCGGGACTAGCGCCGGGGAGCTGTTTTTT
CASSSGTSAGELFF
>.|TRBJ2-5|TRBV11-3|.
TGTGCCAGCAGCCCCACATTAGAAGAGACCCAGTACTTC
CASSPTLEETQYF
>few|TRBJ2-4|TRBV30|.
TGTGCCTGGAGTAAAGGACGGGCTAGGGCAAACATTCAGTACTTC
CAWSKGRARANIQYF
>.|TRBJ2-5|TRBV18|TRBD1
TGTGCCAGCTCACAAGGACAGGGGTACCAAGAGACCCAGTACTTC
CASSQGQGYQETQYF